The sequence of this T cell receptor beta chain was determined in a study of blood T cell repertoires in COVID-19. The overall study: COVID-19 samples from acute and convalescent phases originated in the United States, Italy and Spain. In each case, the material was cDNA or gDNA derived from T cells, B-cell-depleted T cells, or PBMCs.

Trimming took 5 bases from V and 1 from J, leaving 9 bases between them. The CDR3 has 14 amino acids. From germline, CDR1 is LNHDA and CDR2 SQIVND (reference sequence). In the authors' workflow: Quantification of nucleated cells was approximated via reference gene primer amplification. Clones were read by immunoSEQ multiplex PCR, and TCRdb kept only the in-frame ones, dropping some. The V and J calls and the clone size are those of that table, but D and trimming were determined from the DNA. The repertoire holds 110,000 to 150,000 clones, with 80% to 90% as singletons. The sequenced sample consisted of peripheral blood. The TCR comes from a man in his sixties with active or convalescent COVID-19. The rearrangement links TRBV19 to TRBJ1-3, with D tentatively TRBD1 (6 bases). CDR3 coding DNA: TGTGCCAGTAGTGGGACAAGATCTGGAAACACCATATATTTT. Its protein product is CASSGTRSGNTIYF.